The 3 T cell receptor beta chains below come from one sample, sequenced in a study of vaccination and CD4 T cells after COVID-19. These receptors have no known antigen. With the Oncomine TCR Beta short-read assay, DNA from cultured CD4+ T cells was sequenced. TCRdb itself ran the PCR reads through MiXCR, one entry per CDR3 protein. The sample yields about 24,000 distinct CDR3 sequences, 30% seen once. Time point meaning: late sampling 161 to 241 days after vaccination in a few convalescent patients. The sample's treatment: roughly 11-day PBMC culture with coronavirus spike peptide pools or control peptides (ViraFEST assay). The material sequenced was CD4+ T cells from blood, cultured in vitro, taken about 7 months after SARS-CoV-2 vaccination. The receptors were gathered from a human donor who had recovered from COVID-19.

This clonotype was seen only a few times. The chain couples TRBV28 to TRBJ1-6; D uncertain. From germline, CDR1 is MDHEN and CDR2 SYDVKM. CDR3 size: 12 residues. V was clipped by 11 bases and J by 6 bases, with 11 bases between them. CDR3 region: CAGASVNSPLHF. CDR3 coding DNA: TGTGCCGGTGCGAGTGTTAATTCACCCCTCCACTTT.

This clonotype counts as medium-sized (0.01 to 0.1%). This rearrangement joins TRBV20-1 to TRBJ1-6; D gene uncertain. Trimming pared 2 bases from V and 14 bases from J, leaving 7 bases between. The germline gives CDR1 DFQATT, CDR2 SNEGSKA (reference sequence). The CDR3 spans 10 residues. The CDR3: CSARYSALHF. The DNA of the CDR3 is TGCAGTGCTAGATACTCGGCCCTCCACTTT.

V gene TRBV6-5 combines with J gene TRBJ2-7; TRBD1 matches 8 bases. The V segment lost 2 bases and the J segment 2 bases; nucleotides outside the gene matches: 5. CDR3 length: 15 residues. CDR1 and CDR2 (germline): MNHEY, SVGAGI. The CDR3 nucleotides are TGTGCCAGCAGTTACAAACAGGGGGACGCCTACGAGCAGTACTTC. Encoded protein: CASSYKQGDAYEQYF.